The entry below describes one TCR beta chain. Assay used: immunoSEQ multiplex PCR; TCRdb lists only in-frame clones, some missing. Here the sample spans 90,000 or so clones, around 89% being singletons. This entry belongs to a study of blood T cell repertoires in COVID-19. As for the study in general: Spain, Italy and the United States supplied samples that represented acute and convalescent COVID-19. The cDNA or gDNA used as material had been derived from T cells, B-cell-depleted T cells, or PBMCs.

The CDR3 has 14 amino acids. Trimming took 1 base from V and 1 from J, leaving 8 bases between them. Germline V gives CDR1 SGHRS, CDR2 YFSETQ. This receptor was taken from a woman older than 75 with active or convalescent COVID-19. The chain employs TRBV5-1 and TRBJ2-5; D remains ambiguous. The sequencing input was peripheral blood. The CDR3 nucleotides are TGCGCCAGCAGCTTGACACAGCCCCAAGAGACCCAGTACTTC. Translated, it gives CASSLTQPQETQYF.